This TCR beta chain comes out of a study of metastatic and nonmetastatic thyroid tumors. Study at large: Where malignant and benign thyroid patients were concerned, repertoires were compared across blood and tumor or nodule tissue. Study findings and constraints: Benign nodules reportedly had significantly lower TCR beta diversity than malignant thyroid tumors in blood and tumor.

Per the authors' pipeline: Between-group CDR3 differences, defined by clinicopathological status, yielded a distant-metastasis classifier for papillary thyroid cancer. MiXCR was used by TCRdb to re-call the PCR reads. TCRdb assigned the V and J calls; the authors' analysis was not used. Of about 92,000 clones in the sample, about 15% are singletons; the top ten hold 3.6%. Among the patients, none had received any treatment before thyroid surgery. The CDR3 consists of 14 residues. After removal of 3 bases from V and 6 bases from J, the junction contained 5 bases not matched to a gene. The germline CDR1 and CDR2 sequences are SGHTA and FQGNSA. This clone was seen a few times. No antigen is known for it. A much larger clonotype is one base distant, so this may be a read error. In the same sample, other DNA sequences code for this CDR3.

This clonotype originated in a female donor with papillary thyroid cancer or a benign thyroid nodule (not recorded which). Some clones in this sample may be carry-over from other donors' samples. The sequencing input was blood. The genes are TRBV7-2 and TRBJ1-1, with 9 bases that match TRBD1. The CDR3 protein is CASSFGTGYAEAFF. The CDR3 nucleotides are TGTGCCAGCAGCTTCGGGACAGGGTACGCTGAAGCTTTCTTT.